A single sample gave rise to the 32 T cell receptor beta chains below, sequenced in a study of T cell changes during pregnancy in multiple sclerosis. Here immunoSEQ multiplex PCR was the method, and the copy in TCRdb shows in-frame clones only, minus some. Among tens of thousands of clones listed, under 95% were seen once. The material was peripheral blood, obtained before pregnancy. Receptors were obtained from a female donor with multiple sclerosis, enrolled in a pregnancy study.

The rearrangement uses TRBV6-6 and TRBJ2-5; 9 positions agree with TRBD2. This CDR3 is 16 amino acids long. Trimming took 5 bases from V and 4 from J; bases not matched to a gene: 11. Germline assignment: CDR1 MNHNY and CDR2 SVGAGI (reference sequence). The CDR3 protein is CASSNPSGAGGETQYF. The CDR3 nucleotides are TGTGCCAGCAGTAATCCTAGCGGGGCGGGTGGAGAGACCCAGTACTTC.

This clone appeared once. The gene calls are TRBV27 and TRBJ1-2, with D uncertain. This CDR3 is built from 14 residues. Germline V gene sequence: CDR1 MNHEY, CDR2 SMNVEV (reference sequence). Trimming removed 0 bases from V and 3 bases from J, with 8 bases in between. The CDR3 coding sequence is TGTGCCAGCAGTTTATCGTTTCGAGACTATGGCTACACCTTC. Amino acid sequence: CASSLSFRDYGYTF.

The table lists this clone with a few counts. This chain links TRBV9 with TRBJ1-1; D gene uncertain. V was shortened by 0 bases and J by 1 base, with 4 bases between the two germline ends. The V gene's germline CDR1 is SGDLS and CDR2 YYNGEE. The CDR3 consists of 13 residues. The CDR3 loop reads CASSVARNTEAFF. CDR3 DNA sequence: TGTGCCAGCAGCGTAGCCAGGAACACTGAAGCTTTCTTT.

The chain is built from TRBV12-5 and TRBJ2-1, with TRBD2 matching 14 bases. This CDR3 spans 17 amino acids. V lost 2 bases, J lost 9 bases, and 9 bases stayed unmatched. Germline CDR1 is LGHNT and CDR2 is FRNRAP. The CDR3 sequence: CASGLSRLAGGQSEQFF. The DNA of the CDR3 is TGTGCTAGTGGTTTGTCTCGACTAGCGGGGGGGCAGAGTGAGCAGTTCTTC.

The genes are TRBV19 and TRBJ2-3; 8 bases are a match to TRBD2. CDR1 LNHDA and CDR2 SQIVND come from the germline V gene (reference sequence). The CDR3 runs 15 residues. J was trimmed by 2 bases and V by 5 bases; bases with no gene match: 6. Here the CDR3 reads CASSPSGSNTDTQYF. In nucleotides, the CDR3 is TGTGCCAGTAGTCCGAGCGGGAGTAACACAGATACGCAGTATTTT.

This clone was observed once. V gene TRBV7-8 combines with J gene TRBJ1-5; D may be TRBD1 (6 bases). With 5 bases removed from V and 3 bases from J, the gap between germline ends came to 29 bases. Germline V gene lookup returns CDR1 SGHVS and CDR2 FQNEAQ. CDR3 size: 20 residues. The CDR3 loop reads CASSPLWGGADLGNNQPQHF. The CDR3, as DNA: TGTGCCAGCAGCCCGCTCTGGGGGGGGGCCGATTTGGGGAACAATCAGCCCCAGCATTTT.

This clone has just a few counts. The rearrangement uses TRBV9 and TRBJ1-2; TRBD1 matches at 7 bases. The germline gives CDR1 SGDLS, CDR2 YYNGEE. Losses at the gene ends were 2 bases for V and 6 bases for J; bases not matched to a gene: 7. The CDR3 extends over 14 amino acids. CDR3 nucleotide sequence: TGTGCCAGCAGCGTGGGCGGGACAGCTAATGGCTACACCTTC. This encodes CASSVGGTANGYTF.

The genes are TRBV4-2 and TRBJ2-1; 9 nucleotides match TRBD2. With V trimmed by 2 bases and J by 6 bases, 5 bases remained unmatched. Germline V gene lookup returns CDR1 LGHNA and CDR2 YNFKEQ. This CDR3 region has 15 residues. This CDR3 is CASSQPLAGLNEQFF. CDR3 bases: TGTGCCAGCAGCCAACCGCTAGCGGGGCTCAATGAGCAGTTCTTC.

The chain joins TRBV6-5 to TRBJ1-4; D is possibly TRBD1 (6 bases). Trimming stripped 5 bases from V and 6 bases from J, with 13 bases between. The CDR3 is made up of 14 amino acids. In germline, CDR1 is MNHEY, CDR2 SVGAGI. CDR3 sequence: CASSAGQQYEKLFF. The CDR3, as DNA: TGTGCCAGCAGTGCCGGACAGCAGTATGAAAAACTGTTTTTT.

The rearrangement joins TRBV7-8 to TRBJ2-7; the match to TRBD2 covers 7 bases. CDR1 is SGHVS, CDR2 FQNEAQ, per germline. The CDR3 sequence is 16 residues long. Trimming took 5 bases from V and 3 from J; bases not matched to a gene: 13. The CDR3 region is CASSGPLAEIDYEQYF. Here the CDR3 DNA reads TGTGCCAGCAGCGGGCCCCTAGCGGAGATCGACTACGAGCAGTACTTC. The full variable domain, completed using reference TRBV7-8 and TRBJ2-7, is GAGVSQSPRYKVAKRGQDVALRCDPISGHVSLFWYQQALGQGPEFLTYFQNEAQLDKSGLPSDRFFAERPEGSVSTLKIQRTQQEDSAVYLCASSGPLAEIDYEQYFGPGTRLTVT.

The chain couples TRBV5-1 to TRBJ2-7; possible D gene TRBD2, 6 bases. Germline V gene lookup returns CDR1 SGHRS and CDR2 YFSETQ. This CDR3 spans 15 amino acids. V was clipped by 7 bases and J by 1 base, with 18 bases between them. CDR3 region: CASSRPGAESYEQYF. In nucleotides, the CDR3 is TGCGCCAGCTCGAGGCCGGGAGCGGAGTCCTACGAGCAGTACTTC.

This clone turned up a few times. The chain carries TRBV30 and TRBJ1-1; D is possibly TRBD1 (5 bases). This CDR3 is 14 amino acids long. V lost 3 bases to trimming and J lost 1 base, with 12 bases between them. Germline-derived CDR1 and CDR2 are GTSNPN and SVGIG (reference sequence). CDR3 bases: TGTGCCTGGAGCCCCCTCAGGGAGAACACTGAAGCTTTCTTT. Protein product: CAWSPLRENTEAFF.

This clone was observed a single time. The J gene is TRBJ1-3, the V gene TRBV11-2; perhaps TRBD1 as D (5 bases). The CDR3 has 15 residues. Per germline, CDR1 SGHAT and CDR2 FQNNGV. With 3 bases removed from V and 2 bases from J, the gap between germline ends came to 11 bases. CDR3 in amino acids: CASSFGTFTGNTIYF. The CDR3 DNA sequence: TGTGCCAGCAGCTTTGGGACTTTTACTGGAAACACCATATATTTT.

The chain has TRBV7-3 and TRBJ2-7, with 10 bases aligning to TRBD1. The CDR3 is 14 residues long. Germline CDR1 SGHTA, CDR2 FQGTGA. V shed 5 bases and J 6 bases; nucleotides not matched to a gene: 7. The CDR3, as DNA: TGTGCCAGCAGCGTGACAGGGGGCGTAGGCGAGCAGTACTTC. Its translation: CASSVTGGVGEQYF.

V and J are TRBV20-1 and TRBJ1-2; no reliable D call. CDR1 DFQATT and CDR2 SNEGSKA come from the germline V gene (reference sequence). Trimming removed 3 bases at V and 6 bases at J, with 8 bases between. CDR3 length: 11 residues. The CDR3: CSASVENGYTF. CDR3 nucleotide sequence: TGCAGTGCTAGCGTGGAGAATGGCTACACCTTC.

CDR3 DNA sequence: TGTGCCAGCAGCCATAAACAGGGGGCTGTAGGACGTCAGTACTTC. Its protein is CASSHKQGAVGRQYF. This sequence joins TRBV7-2 and TRBJ2-4, with 9 bases matching TRBD1. CDR1 is SGHTA, CDR2 FQGNSA, per germline. The CDR3 has 15 amino acids. V trimming: 5 bases; J trimming: 12 bases; junction bases outside the gene matches: 14.

The chain couples TRBV5-1 to TRBJ2-7; 12 bases match TRBD2. The CDR3 has 14 amino acids. Losses at the gene ends were 0 bases for V and 6 bases for J; bases not matched to a gene: 1. Germline V gene lookup returns CDR1 SGHRS and CDR2 YFSETQ. CDR3: CASSLAGLAGEQYF. CDR3 DNA sequence: TGCGCCAGCAGCTTGGCGGGACTAGCGGGCGAGCAGTACTTC.

The genes are TRBV7-6 and TRBJ1-4; the D is unclear. Germline lookup yields CDR1 SGHVS and CDR2 FNYEAQ. V lost 11 bases to trimming and J lost 8 bases, with 15 bases between them. The CDR3 is made up of 12 amino acids. CDR3 protein: CASSLPREKLFF. CDR3 nucleotide sequence: TGTGCCTCCTCCCTCCCCAGGGAAAAACTGTTTTTT.

The gene calls are TRBV6-6 and TRBJ2-7, with 10 bases lining up with TRBD2. The V gene's germline CDR1 is MNHNY and CDR2 SVGAGI (reference sequence). The J segment lost 5 bases and the V segment lost 2 bases, leaving 6 bases of the junction unmatched. CDR3 length equals 15 residues. The CDR3 nucleotides are TGTGCCAGCAGTTACACGAGCGGGGGGGTCGACGAGCAGTACTTC. It is translated as CASSYTSGGVDEQYF.

The V gene is TRBV5-4, the J gene TRBJ2-5, with 8 positions matching TRBD1. Germline trimming cut 1 base from V and 5 bases from J; bases unmatched to any gene: 13. The CDR3 is made up of 17 amino acids. Germline V gene data show CDR1 as SGHNT and CDR2 as YYREEE (reference sequence). The CDR3 bases are TGTGCCAGCAGCTTGCAGGGTCGGCAGGGGGCATGGGAGACCCAGTACTTC. This codes for CASSLQGRQGAWETQYF.

This chain links TRBV5-1 with TRBJ2-7; 8 bases map to TRBD1. The germline gives CDR1 SGHRS, CDR2 YFSETQ. The CDR3 has 17 amino acids. With 0 bases clipped from V and 2 bases from J, the junction kept 10 bases outside the gene matches. CDR3 loop: CASSLEPPGTGTYEQYF. CDR3 nucleotide sequence: TGCGCCAGCAGCTTGGAGCCTCCCGGGACAGGTACCTACGAGCAGTACTTC.

This chain joins TRBV7-9 and TRBJ1-2, with TRBD1 matching 9 bases. The length of the CDR3 is 15 residues. CDR1 SEHNR and CDR2 FQNEAQ come from the germline V gene (reference sequence). V shed 5 bases and J 7 bases; nucleotides not matched to a gene: 11. CDR3 DNA: TGTGCCAGCAGCAAGTCCGGGACAGGGCACACTGGCTACACCTTC. Encoded protein: CASSKSGTGHTGYTF.

The V gene is TRBV7-8, the J gene TRBJ1-6; the D gene is possibly TRBD1 (6 bases). CDR3 size: 15 residues. Germline V gene data show CDR1 as SGHVS and CDR2 as FQNEAQ. Trimming pared 0 bases from V and 7 bases from J, leaving 10 bases between. Written as DNA, the CDR3 is TGTGCCAGCAGCTTAGCGGAACAGGGAAATTCACCCCTCCACTTT. Residues: CASSLAEQGNSPLHF.

This chain joins TRBV9 and TRBJ1-2, with D possibly being TRBD1 (5 bases). In germline, CDR1 is SGDLS, CDR2 YYNGEE. This CDR3 has 15 amino acids. Trimming took 0 bases from V and 0 from J, leaving 9 bases between them. The CDR3 region has the DNA TGTGCCAGCAGCGTAGTGCCGGGGGCTAACTATGGCTACACCTTC. This codes for CASSVVPGANYGYTF.

This rearrangement joins TRBV7-9 to TRBJ2-7; 8 positions agree with TRBD1. After removal of 2 bases from V and 2 bases from J, the junction contained 8 bases not matched to a gene. CDR3 length equals 16 residues. The V gene's germline CDR1 is SEHNR and CDR2 FQNEAQ (reference sequence). The CDR3 loop is CASSLNIGQGAYEQYF. In DNA form, the CDR3 reads TGTGCCAGCAGCTTAAATATCGGACAGGGAGCCTACGAGCAGTACTTC.

The rearrangement joins TRBV6-1 to TRBJ1-1, with D unclear. V lost 1 base, J lost 8 bases, and 11 bases lay in between. The germline V gene has CDR1 MNHNS and CDR2 SASEGT. The CDR3 consists of 13 residues. The CDR3 sequence is CASSEVTREEAFF. The CDR3 nucleotides are TGTGCCAGCAGTGAAGTAACGCGAGAAGAAGCTTTCTTT.

The genes are TRBV7-9 and TRBJ1-1; TRBD1 might be the D (5 bases). Germline lookup yields CDR1 SEHNR and CDR2 FQNEAQ (reference sequence). The CDR3 is 14 residues long. Trimming removed 4 bases at V and 1 base at J, with 10 bases between. The chain's CDR3 is CASSWQGWNTEAFF. As DNA, the CDR3 is TGTGCCAGCAGCTGGCAGGGTTGGAACACTGAAGCTTTCTTT. Together with reference TRBV7-9 and TRBJ1-1, the CDR3 gives the full variable domain: DTGVSQNPRHKITKRGQNVTFRCDPISEHNRLYWYRQTLGQGPEFLTYFQNEAQLEKSRLLSDRFSAERPKGSFSTLEIQRTEQGDSAMYLCASSWQGWNTEAFFGQGTRLTVV.

The chain joins TRBV30 to TRBJ2-2, with 7 bases identical to TRBD2. Trimming at V came to 3 bases and at J to 6 bases, leaving 1 base not matched to a gene. Germline lookup yields CDR1 GTSNPN and CDR2 SVGIG (reference sequence). CDR3 size: 12 residues. CDR3 in amino acids: CAWSREAGELFF. The CDR3 nucleotides read TGTGCCTGGAGCCGGGAGGCCGGGGAGCTGTTTTTT.

The chain recombines TRBV9 with TRBJ1-3; the D is unclear. The V gene lost 0 bases and the J gene lost 0 bases, with 7 bases spanning the gap. The germline V gene has CDR1 SGDLS and CDR2 YYNGEE. CDR3 length: 15 amino acids. CDR3 sequence (DNA): TGTGCCAGCAGCGTAGGAATCGGCTCTGGAAACACCATATATTTT. Encoded protein: CASSVGIGSGNTIYF.

The chain uses TRBV2 and TRBJ1-5, with TRBD1 matching over 7 bases. The CDR3 has 16 residues. J gave up 3 bases and V 7 bases, and 12 bases lay outside the gene matches. The germline V gene has CDR1 SNHLY and CDR2 FYNNEI. CDR3 in amino acids: CASTAEPGTDNQPQHF. In DNA form, the CDR3 reads TGTGCCAGCACCGCCGAGCCCGGGACAGACAATCAGCCCCAGCATTTT.

V gene TRBV6-1 combines with J gene TRBJ2-3, with a possible D match to TRBD2 (6 bases). With 4 bases removed from V and 0 bases from J, the gap between germline ends came to 11 bases. CDR1 MNHNS and CDR2 SASEGT come from the germline V gene. The CDR3 spans 15 residues. CDR3 DNA: TGTGCCAGCAGTGGGGGCGGGGTTAGCACAGATACGCAGTATTTT. The encoded protein is CASSGGGVSTDTQYF.

The chain has TRBV27 and TRBJ1-3, with TRBD1 as a possible D gene (5 bases). CDR1 is MNHEY, CDR2 SMNVEV, per germline (reference sequence). Deletions cut 4 bases from V and 4 bases from J, with 8 bases between. The CDR3 loop spans 13 amino acids. CDR3 loop: CASSYSGGNTIYF. The CDR3 DNA reads TGTGCCAGCAGTTACTCAGGGGGAAACACCATATATTTT.